The source of this T cell receptor beta chain is a study of esophageal squamous cell carcinoma under preoperative chemotherapy. Ten or more counts support this clonotype. Its target is unknown. The study, taken as a whole, reports: Clonal contraction, more than amplification, hit abundant clones after paclitaxel-nedaplatin.

TCRdb analysed the PCR reads with MiXCR anew, one entry per CDR3 protein. Of roughly 32,000 distinct CDR3 sequences listed, about half are singletons. The CDR3 is made up of 14 amino acids. The germline V gene encodes CDR1 SGHTA and CDR2 FQGNSA. Losses at the gene ends were 5 bases for V and 2 bases for J; bases not matched to a gene: 4. Time point indicated: before preoperative PTX-NDP chemotherapy. The chain uses TRBV7-2 and TRBJ2-7, with TRBD2 matching 9 bases. The receptor was isolated from a human donor with esophageal squamous cell carcinoma. The donor label of this sample is uncertain. The specimen was taken from a patient given preoperative chemotherapy. The CDR3 protein is CASSRLAGPYEQYF. The CDR3 bases are TGTGCCAGCAGCCGCCTAGCGGGGCCCTACGAGCAGTACTTC.